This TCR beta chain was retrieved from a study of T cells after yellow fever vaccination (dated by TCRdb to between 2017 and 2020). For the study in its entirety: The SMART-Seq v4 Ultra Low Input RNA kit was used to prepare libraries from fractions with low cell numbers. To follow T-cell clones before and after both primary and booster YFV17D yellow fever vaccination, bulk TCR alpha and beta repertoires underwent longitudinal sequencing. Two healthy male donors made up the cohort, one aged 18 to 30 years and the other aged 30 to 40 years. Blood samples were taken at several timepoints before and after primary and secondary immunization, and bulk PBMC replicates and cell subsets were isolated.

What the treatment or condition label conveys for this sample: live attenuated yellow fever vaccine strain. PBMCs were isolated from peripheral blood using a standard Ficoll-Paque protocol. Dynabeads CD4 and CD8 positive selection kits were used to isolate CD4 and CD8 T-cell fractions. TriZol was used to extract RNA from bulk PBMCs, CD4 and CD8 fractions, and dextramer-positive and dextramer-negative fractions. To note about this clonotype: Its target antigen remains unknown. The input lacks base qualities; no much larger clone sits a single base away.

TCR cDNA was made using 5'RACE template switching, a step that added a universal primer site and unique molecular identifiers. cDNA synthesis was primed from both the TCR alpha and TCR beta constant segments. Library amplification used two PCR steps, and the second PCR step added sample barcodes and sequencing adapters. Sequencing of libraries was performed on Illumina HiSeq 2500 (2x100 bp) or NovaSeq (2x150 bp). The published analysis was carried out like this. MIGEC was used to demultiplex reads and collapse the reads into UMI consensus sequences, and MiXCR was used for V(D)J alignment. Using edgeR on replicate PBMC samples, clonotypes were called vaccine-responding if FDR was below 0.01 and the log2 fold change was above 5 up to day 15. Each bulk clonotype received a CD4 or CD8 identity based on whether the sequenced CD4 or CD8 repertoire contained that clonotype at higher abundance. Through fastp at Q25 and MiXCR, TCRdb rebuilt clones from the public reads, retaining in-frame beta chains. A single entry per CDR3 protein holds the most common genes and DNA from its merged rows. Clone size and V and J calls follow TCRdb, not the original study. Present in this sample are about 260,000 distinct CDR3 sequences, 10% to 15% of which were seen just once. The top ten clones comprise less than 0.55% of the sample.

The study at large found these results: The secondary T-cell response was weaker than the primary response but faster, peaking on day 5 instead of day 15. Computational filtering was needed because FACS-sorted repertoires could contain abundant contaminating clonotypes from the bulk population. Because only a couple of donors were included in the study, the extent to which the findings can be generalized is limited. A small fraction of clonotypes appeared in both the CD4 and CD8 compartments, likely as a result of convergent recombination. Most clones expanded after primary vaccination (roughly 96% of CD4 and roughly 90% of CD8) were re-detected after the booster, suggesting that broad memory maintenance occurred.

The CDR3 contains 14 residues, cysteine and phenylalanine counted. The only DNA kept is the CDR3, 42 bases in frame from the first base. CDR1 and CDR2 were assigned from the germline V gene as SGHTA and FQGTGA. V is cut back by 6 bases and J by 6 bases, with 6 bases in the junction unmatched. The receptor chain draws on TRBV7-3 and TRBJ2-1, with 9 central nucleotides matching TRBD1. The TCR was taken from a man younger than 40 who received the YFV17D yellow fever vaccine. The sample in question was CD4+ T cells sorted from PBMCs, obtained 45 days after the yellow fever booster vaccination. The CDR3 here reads CASSRGTGSNEQFF. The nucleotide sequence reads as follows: TGTGCCAGCAGTAGGGGGACAGGGTCCAATGAGCAGTTCTTC. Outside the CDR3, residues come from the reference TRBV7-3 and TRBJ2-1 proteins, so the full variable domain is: GAGVSQTPSNKVTEKGKYVELRCDPISGHTALYWYRQSLGQGPEFLIYFQGTGAADDSGLPNDRFFAVRPEGSVSTLKIQRTERGDSAVYLCASSRGTGSNEQFFGPGTRLTVL.